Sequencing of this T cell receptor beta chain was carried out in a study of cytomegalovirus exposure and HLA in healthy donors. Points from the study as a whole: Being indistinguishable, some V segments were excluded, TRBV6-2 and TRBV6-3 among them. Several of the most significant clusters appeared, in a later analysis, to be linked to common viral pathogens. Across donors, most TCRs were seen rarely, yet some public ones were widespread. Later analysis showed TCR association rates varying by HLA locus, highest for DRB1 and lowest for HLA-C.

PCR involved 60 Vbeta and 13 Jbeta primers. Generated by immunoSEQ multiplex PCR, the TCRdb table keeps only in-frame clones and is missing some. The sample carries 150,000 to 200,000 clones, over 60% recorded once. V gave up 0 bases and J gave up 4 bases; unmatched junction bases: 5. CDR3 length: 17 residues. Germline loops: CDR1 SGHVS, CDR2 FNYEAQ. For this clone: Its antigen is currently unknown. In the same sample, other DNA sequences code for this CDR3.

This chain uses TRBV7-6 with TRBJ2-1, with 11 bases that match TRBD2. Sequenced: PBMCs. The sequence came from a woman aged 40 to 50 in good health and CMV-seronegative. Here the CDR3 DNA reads TGTGCCAGCAGCTTAGCTCCCCTAGCGGGAGGTTACAATGAGCAGTTCTTC. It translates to CASSLAPLAGGYNEQFF. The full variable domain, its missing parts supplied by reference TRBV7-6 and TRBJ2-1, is GAGVSQSPRYKVTKRGQDVALRCDPISGHVSLYWYRQALGQGPEFLTYFNYEAQQDKSGLPNDRFSAERPEGSISTLTIQRTEQRDSAMYRCASSLAPLAGGYNEQFFGPGTRLTVL.